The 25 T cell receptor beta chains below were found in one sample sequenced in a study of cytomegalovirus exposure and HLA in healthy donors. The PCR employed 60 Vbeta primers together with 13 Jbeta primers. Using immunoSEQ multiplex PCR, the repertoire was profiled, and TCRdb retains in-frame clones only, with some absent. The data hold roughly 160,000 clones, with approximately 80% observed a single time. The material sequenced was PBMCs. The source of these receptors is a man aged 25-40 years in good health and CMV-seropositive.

This CDR3 reads CASSFDRGTDTQYF. DNA of the CDR3: TGCGCCAGCAGCTTTGACAGGGGCACAGATACGCAGTATTTT. V and J are TRBV5-1 and TRBJ2-3, with 7 bases that match TRBD1. The germline V gene encodes CDR1 SGHRS and CDR2 YFSETQ. V shed 2 bases, J shed 1 base, and the junction held 1 base outside the gene matches. The CDR3 length is 14 residues. Looking up the rest from reference TRBV5-1 and TRBJ2-3 gives the full variable domain: KAGVTQTPRYLIKTRGQQVTLSCSPISGHRSVSWYQQTPGQGLQFLFEYFSETQRNKGNFPGRFSGRQFSNSRSEMNVSTLELGDSALYLCASSFDRGTDTQYFGPGTRLTVL.

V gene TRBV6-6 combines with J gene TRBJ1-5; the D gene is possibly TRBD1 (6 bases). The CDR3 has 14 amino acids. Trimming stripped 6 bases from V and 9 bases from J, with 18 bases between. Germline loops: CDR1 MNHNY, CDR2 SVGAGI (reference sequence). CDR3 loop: CASRMDSNLLPQHF. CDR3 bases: TGTGCCAGCAGAATGGACAGCAACCTCTTGCCCCAGCATTTT.

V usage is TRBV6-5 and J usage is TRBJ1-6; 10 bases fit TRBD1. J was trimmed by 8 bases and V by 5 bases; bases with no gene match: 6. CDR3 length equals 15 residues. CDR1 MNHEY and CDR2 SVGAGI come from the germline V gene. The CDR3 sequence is CASSRLGQGDSPLHF. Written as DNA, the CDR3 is TGTGCCAGCAGTCGATTAGGACAGGGGGATTCACCCCTCCACTTT.

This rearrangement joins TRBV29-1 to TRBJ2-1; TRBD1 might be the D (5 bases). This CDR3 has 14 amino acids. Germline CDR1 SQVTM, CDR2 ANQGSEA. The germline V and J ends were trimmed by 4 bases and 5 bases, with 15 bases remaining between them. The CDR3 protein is CSVVPQGYHNEQFF. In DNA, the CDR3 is TGCAGCGTTGTTCCCCAGGGCTACCACAATGAGCAGTTCTTC.

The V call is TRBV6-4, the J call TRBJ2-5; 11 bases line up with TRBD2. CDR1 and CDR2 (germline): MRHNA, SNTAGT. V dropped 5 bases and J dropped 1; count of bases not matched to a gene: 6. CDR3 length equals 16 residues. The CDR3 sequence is CASSRTSGGPQETQYF. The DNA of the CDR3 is TGTGCCAGCAGTCGCACTAGCGGGGGACCCCAAGAGACCCAGTACTTC.

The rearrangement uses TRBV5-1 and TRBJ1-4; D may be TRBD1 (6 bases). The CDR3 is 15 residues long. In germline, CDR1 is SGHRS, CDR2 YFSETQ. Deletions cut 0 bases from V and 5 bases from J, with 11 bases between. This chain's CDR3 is CASSLAGTGNEKLFF. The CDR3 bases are TGCGCCAGCAGCTTGGCCGGCACAGGGAATGAAAAACTGTTTTTT.

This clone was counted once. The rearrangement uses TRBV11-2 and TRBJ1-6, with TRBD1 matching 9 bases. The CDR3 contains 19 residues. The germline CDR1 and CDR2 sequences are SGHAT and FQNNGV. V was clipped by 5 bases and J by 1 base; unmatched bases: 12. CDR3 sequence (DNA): TGTGCCAGCAGCGCCTGGACAGGGGATAAGGGGTCCTATAATTCACCCCTCCACTTT. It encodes CASSAWTGDKGSYNSPLHF.

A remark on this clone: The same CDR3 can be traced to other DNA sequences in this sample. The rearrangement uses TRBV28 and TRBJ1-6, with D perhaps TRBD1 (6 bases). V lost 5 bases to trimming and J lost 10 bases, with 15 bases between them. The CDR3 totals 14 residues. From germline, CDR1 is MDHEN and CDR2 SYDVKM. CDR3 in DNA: TGTGCCAGCAGTACAGGGACGGACACCTCACCCCTCCACTTT. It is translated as CASSTGTDTSPLHF.

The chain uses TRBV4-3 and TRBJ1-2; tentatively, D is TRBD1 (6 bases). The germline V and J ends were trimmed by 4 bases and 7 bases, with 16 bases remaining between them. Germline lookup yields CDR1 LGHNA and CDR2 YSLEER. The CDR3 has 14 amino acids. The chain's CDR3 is CASSLLQGNRGYTF. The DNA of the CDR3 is TGCGCCAGCAGCCTATTACAGGGAAATCGTGGCTACACCTTC.

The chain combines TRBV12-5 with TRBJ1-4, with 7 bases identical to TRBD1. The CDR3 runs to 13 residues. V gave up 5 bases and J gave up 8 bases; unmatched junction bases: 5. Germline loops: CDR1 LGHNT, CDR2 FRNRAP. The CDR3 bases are TGTGCTAGTGGTCAGGGGGTCTGGGAAAAACTGTTTTTT. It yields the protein CASGQGVWEKLFF. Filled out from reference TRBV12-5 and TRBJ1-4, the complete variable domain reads DARVTQTPRHKVTEMGQEVTMRCQPILGHNTVFWYRQTMMQGLELLAYFRNRAPLDDSGMPKDRFSAEMPDATLATLKIQPSEPRDSAVYFCASGQGVWEKLFFGSGTQLSVL.

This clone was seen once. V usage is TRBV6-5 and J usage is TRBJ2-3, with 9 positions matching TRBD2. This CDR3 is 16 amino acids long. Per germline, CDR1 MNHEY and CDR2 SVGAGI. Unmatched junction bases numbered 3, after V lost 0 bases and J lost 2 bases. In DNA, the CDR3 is TGTGCCAGCAGTTACTCGCGCGGGGGGGCCACAGATACGCAGTATTTT. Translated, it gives CASSYSRGGATDTQYF.

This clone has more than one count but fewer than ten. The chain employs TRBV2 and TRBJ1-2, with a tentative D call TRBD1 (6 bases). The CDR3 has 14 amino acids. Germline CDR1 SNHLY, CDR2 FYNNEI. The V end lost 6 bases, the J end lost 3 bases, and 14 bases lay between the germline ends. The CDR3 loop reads CASRAGTNDYGYTF. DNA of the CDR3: TGTGCCAGCAGGGCCGGGACAAACGACTATGGCTACACCTTC.

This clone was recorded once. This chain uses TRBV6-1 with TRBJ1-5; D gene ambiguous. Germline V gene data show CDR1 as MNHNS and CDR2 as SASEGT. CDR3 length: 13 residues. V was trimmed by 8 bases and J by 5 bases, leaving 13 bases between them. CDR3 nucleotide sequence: TGTGCCAGCTGCCCAGGTGTGGATCAGCCCCAGCATTTT. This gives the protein CASCPGVDQPQHF.

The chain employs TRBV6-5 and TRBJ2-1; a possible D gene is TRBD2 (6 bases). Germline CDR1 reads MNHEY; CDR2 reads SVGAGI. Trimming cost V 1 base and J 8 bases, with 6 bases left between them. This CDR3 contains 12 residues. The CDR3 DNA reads TGTGCCAGCAGTTACTGGGGGGATGAGCAGTTCTTC. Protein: CASSYWGDEQFF.

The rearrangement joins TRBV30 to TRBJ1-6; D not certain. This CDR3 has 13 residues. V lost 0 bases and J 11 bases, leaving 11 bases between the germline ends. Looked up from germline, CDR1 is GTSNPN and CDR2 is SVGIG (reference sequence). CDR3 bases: TGTGCCTGGAGTGTGGAGGGAGGGCCACCCCTCCACTTT. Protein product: CAWSVEGGPPLHF.

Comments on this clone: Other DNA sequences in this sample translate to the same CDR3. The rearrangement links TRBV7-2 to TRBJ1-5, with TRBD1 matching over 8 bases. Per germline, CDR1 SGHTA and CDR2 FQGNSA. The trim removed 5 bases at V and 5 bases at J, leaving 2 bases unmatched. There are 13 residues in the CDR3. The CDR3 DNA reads TGTGCCAGCAGCCCGGACAGGGATCAGCCCCAGCATTTT. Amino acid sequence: CASSPDRDQPQHF.

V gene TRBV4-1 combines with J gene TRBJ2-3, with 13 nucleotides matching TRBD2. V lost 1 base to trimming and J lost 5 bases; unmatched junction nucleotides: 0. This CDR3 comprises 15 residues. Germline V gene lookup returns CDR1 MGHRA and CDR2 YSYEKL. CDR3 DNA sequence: TGCGCCAGCAGCCAAGGGACTAGCGGGGGAGATACGCAGTATTTT. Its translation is CASSQGTSGGDTQYF.

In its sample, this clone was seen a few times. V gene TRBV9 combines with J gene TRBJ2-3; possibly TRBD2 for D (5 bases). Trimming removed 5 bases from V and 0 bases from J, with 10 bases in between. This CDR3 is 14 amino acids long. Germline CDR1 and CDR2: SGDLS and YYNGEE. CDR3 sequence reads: CASSTRISTDTQYF. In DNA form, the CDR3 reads TGTGCCAGCAGTACTAGGATAAGCACAGATACGCAGTATTTT.

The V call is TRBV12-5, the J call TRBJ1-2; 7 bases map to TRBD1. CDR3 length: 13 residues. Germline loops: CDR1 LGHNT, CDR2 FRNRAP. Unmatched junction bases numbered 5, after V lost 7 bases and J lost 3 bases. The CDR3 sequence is CASAQTGYYGYTF. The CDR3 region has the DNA TGTGCTAGTGCCCAGACAGGGTACTATGGCTACACCTTC.

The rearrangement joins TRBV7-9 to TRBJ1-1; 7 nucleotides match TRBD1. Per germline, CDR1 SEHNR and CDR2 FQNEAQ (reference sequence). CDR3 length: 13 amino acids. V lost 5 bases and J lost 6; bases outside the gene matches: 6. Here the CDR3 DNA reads TGTGCCAGCAGCCCGGGGACAGTTGCTGAAGCTTTCTTT. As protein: CASSPGTVAEAFF.

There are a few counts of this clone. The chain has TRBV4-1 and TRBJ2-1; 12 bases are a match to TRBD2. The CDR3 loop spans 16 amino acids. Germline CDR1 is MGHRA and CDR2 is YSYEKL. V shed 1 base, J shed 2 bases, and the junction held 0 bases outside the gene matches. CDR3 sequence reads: CASSQGLAGAYNEQFF. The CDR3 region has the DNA TGCGCCAGCAGCCAAGGACTAGCGGGGGCCTACAATGAGCAGTTCTTC.

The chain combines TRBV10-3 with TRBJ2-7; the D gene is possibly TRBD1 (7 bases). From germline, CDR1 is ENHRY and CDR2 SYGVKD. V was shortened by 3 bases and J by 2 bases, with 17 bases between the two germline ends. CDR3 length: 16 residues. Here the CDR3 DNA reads TGTGCCATCAGTGATTTGACAGGGAGGTTGGCCTACGAGCAGTACTTC. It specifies CAISDLTGRLAYEQYF.

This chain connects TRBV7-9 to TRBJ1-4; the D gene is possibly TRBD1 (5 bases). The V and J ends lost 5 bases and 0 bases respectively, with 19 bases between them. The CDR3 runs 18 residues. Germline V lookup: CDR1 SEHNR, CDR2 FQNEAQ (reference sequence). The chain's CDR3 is CASSGRGGGTATNEKLFF. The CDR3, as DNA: TGTGCCAGCAGCGGCCGAGGTGGGGGGACTGCAACTAATGAAAAACTGTTTTTT.

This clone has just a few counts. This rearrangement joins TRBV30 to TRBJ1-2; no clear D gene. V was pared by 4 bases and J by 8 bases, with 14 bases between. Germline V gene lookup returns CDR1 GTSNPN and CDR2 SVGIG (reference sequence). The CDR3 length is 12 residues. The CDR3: CAWTPSGSGYTF. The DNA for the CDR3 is TGTGCCTGGACCCCATCCGGGTCAGGCTACACCTTC.

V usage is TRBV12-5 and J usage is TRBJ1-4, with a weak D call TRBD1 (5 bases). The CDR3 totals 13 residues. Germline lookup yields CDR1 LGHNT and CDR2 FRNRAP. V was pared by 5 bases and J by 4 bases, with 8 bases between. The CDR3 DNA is TGTGCTAGTGGTACAGGAATTAATGAAAAACTGTTTTTT. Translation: CASGTGINEKLFF.